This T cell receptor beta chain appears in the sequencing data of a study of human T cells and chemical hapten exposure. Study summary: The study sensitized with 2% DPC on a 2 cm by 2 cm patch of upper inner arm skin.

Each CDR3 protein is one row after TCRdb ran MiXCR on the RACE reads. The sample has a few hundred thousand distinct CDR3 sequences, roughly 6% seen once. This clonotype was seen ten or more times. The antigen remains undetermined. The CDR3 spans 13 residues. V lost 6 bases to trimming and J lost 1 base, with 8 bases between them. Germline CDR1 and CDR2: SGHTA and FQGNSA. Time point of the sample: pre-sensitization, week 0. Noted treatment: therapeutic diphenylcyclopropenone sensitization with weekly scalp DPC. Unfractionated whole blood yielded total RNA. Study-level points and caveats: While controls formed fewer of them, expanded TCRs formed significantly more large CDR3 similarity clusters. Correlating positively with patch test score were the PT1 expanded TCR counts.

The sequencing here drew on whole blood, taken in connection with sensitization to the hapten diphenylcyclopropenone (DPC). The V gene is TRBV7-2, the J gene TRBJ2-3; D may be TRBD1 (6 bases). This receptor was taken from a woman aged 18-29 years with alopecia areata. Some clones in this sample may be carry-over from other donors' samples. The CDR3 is CASRRTGTDTQYF. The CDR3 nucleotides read TGTGCCAGCAGACGGACAGGCACAGATACGCAGTATTTT. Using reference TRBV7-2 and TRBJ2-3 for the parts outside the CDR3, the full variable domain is GAGVSQSPSNKVTEKGKDVELRCDPISGHTALYWYRQSLGQGLEFLIYFQGNSAPDKSGLPSDRFSAERTGGSVSTLTIQRTQQEDSAVYLCASRRTGTDTQYFGPGTRLTVL.